The clone carrying this T cell receptor (beta chain) has ten or more counts. This specimen belongs to a study of T cells in Graves' hyperthyroidism and ophthalmopathy. RNA transcripts gave rise to amplified TCR beta CDR3 regions. Carried out on the TCR CDR3, a first-round RT-PCR used the HTBI primer set. TCRdb processed the multiplex PCR reads anew with MiXCR; each CDR3 protein has one entry. The table has roughly 500,000 distinct CDR3 sequences, roughly 22% seen once. CDR1 and CDR2 from the germline V gene are SGHAT and FQNNGV. This CDR3 has 12 amino acids. Trimming took off 5 bases at V and 8 bases at J, with 10 bases between the two ends.

The rearrangement joins TRBV11-2 to TRBJ2-1, with D uncertain. This TCR was recovered from a woman aged 70 to 79 with Graves' ophthalmopathy. The sequencing sample was made of blood. The CDR3 sequence is CASSPPVDEQFF. Here the CDR3 DNA reads TGTGCCAGCAGCCCCCCCGTCGATGAGCAGTTCTTC.